The 32 T cell receptor beta chains reported below all come from one sample, sequenced in a study of cytomegalovirus exposure and HLA in healthy donors. Clones were read by immunoSEQ multiplex PCR, and TCRdb kept only the in-frame ones, dropping some. The repertoire holds around 250,000 clones, with roughly 90% as singletons. Material for sequencing was PBMCs. The source of these receptors is a young woman in good health and CMV-seronegative.

CDR3 DNA: TGTGCCAGCAGTTTACTGGTCCTAAGCTCCTACAATGAGCAGTTCTTC. Protein sequence: CASSLLVLSSYNEQFF. This chain connects TRBV28 to TRBJ2-1; D gene uncertain. The V end lost 2 bases, the J end lost 0 bases, and 11 bases lay between the germline ends. The CDR3 consists of 16 residues. CDR1 is MDHEN and CDR2 is SYDVKM in the germline V gene.

The chain recombines TRBV11-2 with TRBJ1-6; no definite D call. The germline V gene has CDR1 SGHAT and CDR2 FQNNGV. The CDR3 consists of 13 residues. Trimming took off 5 bases at V and 8 bases at J, with 10 bases between the two ends. The CDR3 is CASSLRFDSPLHF. CDR3 coding DNA: TGTGCCAGCAGCCTCCGGTTCGATTCACCCCTCCACTTT.

V is TRBV7-9 and J is TRBJ2-2; D is perhaps TRBD2 (6 bases). Germline V CDR1 and CDR2: SEHNR, FQNEAQ (reference sequence). CDR3 size: 14 residues. The germline V and J ends were trimmed by 1 base and 6 bases, with 9 bases remaining between them. CDR3 coding DNA: TGTGCCAGCAGCTTAGTAGGAGGGCCCGGGGAGCTGTTTTTT. Protein product: CASSLVGGPGELFF.

The genes are TRBV5-1 and TRBJ1-2; 7 bases are a match to TRBD1. V gave up 4 bases and J gave up 7 bases; unmatched junction bases: 7. The length of the CDR3 is 13 residues. Germline values: CDR1 SGHRS, CDR2 YFSETQ. CDR3 coding DNA: TGCGCCAGCAGCATAGACAGGGAGGCTGGCTACACCTTC. It is translated as CASSIDREAGYTF.

CDR3: CAGLNRGSDTQYF. The CDR3 DNA is TGTGCCGGTTTAAACAGGGGTTCAGATACGCAGTATTTT. The chain uses TRBV2 and TRBJ2-3; TRBD1 agrees at 7 bases. The germline V gene has CDR1 SNHLY and CDR2 FYNNEI. With V trimmed by 11 bases and J by 4 bases, 9 bases remained unmatched. The CDR3 is 13 residues long.

The chain combines TRBV4-2 with TRBJ2-3; 8 nucleotides line up with TRBD2. Germline V lookup: CDR1 LGHNA, CDR2 YNFKEQ. The junction had 12 bases not matched to a gene; V was cut back by 5 bases and J by 5 bases. CDR3 length equals 16 residues. In DNA form, the CDR3 reads TGTGCCAGCAGCGAAAACCAATGGCGGGGGGAAGATACGCAGTATTTT. The encoded protein is CASSENQWRGEDTQYF.

The chain has TRBV2 and TRBJ2-2; 11 bases align to TRBD2. V gave up 6 bases and J gave up 8 bases; unmatched junction bases: 8. This CDR3 has 15 residues. CDR1 is SNHLY, CDR2 FYNNEI, per germline. CDR3 coding DNA: TGTGCCAGCAGGGCGGAACTAGCGGGGGTAGGGGAGCTGTTTTTT. This sequence encodes CASRAELAGVGELFF.

The table lists this clone with a few counts. The CDR3 here is CASNRLAGSADTQYF. The CDR3 DNA is TGTGCCAGCAACCGACTAGCGGGTTCTGCGGATACGCAGTATTTT. The chain links TRBV28 to TRBJ2-3, with TRBD2 identical over 10 bases. V lost 7 bases, J lost 6 bases, and 10 bases stayed unmatched. The CDR3 contains 15 residues. CDR1 and CDR2 (germline): MDHEN, SYDVKM.

J is TRBJ2-1 and V is TRBV11-3; tentatively, D is TRBD2 (5 bases). CDR1 and CDR2 from the germline V gene are SGHNT and YENEEA. CDR3 length: 14 amino acids. Trimming removed 0 bases from V and 7 bases from J, with 10 bases in between. CDR3 in DNA: TGTGCCAGCAGCTTAGATCTGGGGAGTAATGAGCAGTTCTTC. Translated, it gives CASSLDLGSNEQFF.

This chain connects TRBV5-6 to TRBJ2-7; maybe TRBD1 (6 bases). Germline V CDR1 and CDR2: SGHDT, YYEEEE. Trimming stripped 0 bases from V and 3 bases from J, with 10 bases between. This CDR3 spans 14 amino acids. CDR3 in DNA: TGTGCCAGCAGCTTGGTTTCCAGGGGCTACGAGCAGTACTTC. Protein sequence: CASSLVSRGYEQYF.

This sequence joins TRBV5-4 and TRBJ2-7; 8 bases map to TRBD2. Germline V gene data show CDR1 as SGHNT and CDR2 as YYREEE (reference sequence). Trimming took 0 bases from V and 2 from J; bases not matched to a gene: 7. CDR3 size: 16 residues. The CDR3 DNA reads TGTGCCAGCAGCTTGGGCTTTGCGGGGGGAACCTACGAGCAGTACTTC. Translating gives CASSLGFAGGTYEQYF.

Only one count was recorded for this clone. This chain links TRBV7-8 with TRBJ2-7; D not certain. This CDR3 contains 14 residues. The ends were cut back, 1 base at V and 4 bases at J, with 11 bases in the middle. Germline CDR1 is SGHVS and CDR2 is FQNEAQ. The CDR3 loop is CASSLVAGMYEQYV. The DNA for the CDR3 is TGTGCCAGCAGCTTAGTTGCAGGAATGTACGAGCAGTACGTC.

V is TRBV7-6 and J is TRBJ2-7; 10 bases fit TRBD1. The CDR3 length is 18 residues. The V gene's germline CDR1 is SGHVS and CDR2 FNYEAQ. Unmatched junction bases numbered 16, after V lost 5 bases and J lost 3 bases. Here the CDR3 DNA reads TGTGCCAGCAGCCTACCCGGGACAGGGGATTCGGACCTCTACGAGCAGTACTTC. Its protein product is CASSLPGTGDSDLYEQYF.

The rearrangement links TRBV5-6 to TRBJ1-5; D not resolved. This CDR3 contains 13 residues. The V end was cut by 2 bases, the J end by 0 bases, with 3 bases between. Germline assignment: CDR1 SGHDT and CDR2 YYEEEE. As DNA, the CDR3 is TGTGCCAGCAGCTTTTATAGCAATCAGCCCCAGCATTTT. It encodes CASSFYSNQPQHF.

V is TRBV4-3 and J is TRBJ1-5; D perhaps matches TRBD1 (5 bases). Between the trimmed V and J ends, which lost 0 bases and 1 base, there was a span of 7 bases. The length of the CDR3 is 15 residues. The germline V gene has CDR1 LGHNA and CDR2 YSLEER. In nucleotides, the CDR3 is TGCGCCAGCAGCCAAGACAGGGTCAGCAATCAGCCCCAGCATTTT. This codes for CASSQDRVSNQPQHF.

CDR3 sequence: CASSQLLDSTDTQYF. CDR3 in DNA: TGTGCCAGCAGCCAACTGCTAGATAGCACAGATACGCAGTATTTT. The chain links TRBV14 to TRBJ2-3, with no clear D. Trimming took off 2 bases at V and 0 bases at J, with 9 bases between the two ends. CDR1 and CDR2 from the germline V gene are SGHDN and FVKESK. The CDR3 totals 15 residues.

V is TRBV10-3 and J is TRBJ1-1, with a weak D call TRBD1 (5 bases). V lost 7 bases and J 1 base, leaving 10 bases between the germline ends. The CDR3 is 13 amino acids. Germline CDR1 is ENHRY and CDR2 is SYGVKD. This chain's CDR3 is CAITQGENTEAFF. The DNA of the CDR3 is TGTGCCATCACTCAGGGCGAGAACACTGAAGCTTTCTTT.

The chain's CDR3 is CASKEGQGASDTQYF. In DNA form, the CDR3 reads TGTGCCAGCAAAGAGGGACAGGGGGCGTCAGATACGCAGTATTTT. The chain combines TRBV25-1 with TRBJ2-3; TRBD1 matches at 12 bases. This CDR3 contains 15 residues. Germline V gene lookup returns CDR1 MGHDK and CDR2 SYGVNS. The ends lost 7 bases at V and 4 bases at J; junction bases unmatched: 6.

V usage is TRBV5-6 and J usage is TRBJ2-7; 9 nucleotides align to TRBD2. In germline, CDR1 is SGHDT, CDR2 YYEEEE. CDR3 length equals 15 residues. Trimming cost V 5 bases and J 1 base; bases outside gene matches: 7. This chain's CDR3 is CASSYSGGFSYEQYF. The CDR3 DNA sequence: TGTGCCAGCAGTTATAGCGGGGGTTTTTCCTACGAGCAGTACTTC.

The chain has TRBV6-6 and TRBJ1-6, with TRBD1 as a possible D gene (5 bases). The CDR3 runs to 14 residues. Trimming cost V 6 bases and J 4 bases, with 10 bases left between them. Germline V gene sequence: CDR1 MNHNY, CDR2 SVGAGI (reference sequence). The CDR3 coding sequence is TGTGCCAGCAGGGAGGGGCAGTATAATTCACCCCTCCACTTT. Its protein product is CASREGQYNSPLHF.

This clone was observed a handful of times. V gene TRBV6-1 combines with J gene TRBJ2-7; D possibly corresponds to TRBD2 (6 bases). Germline V lookup: CDR1 MNHNS, CDR2 SASEGT. V lost 7 bases, J lost 3 bases, and 13 bases lay in between. This CDR3 has 13 residues. The CDR3 DNA reads as TGTGCCAGCATCGACGGAGGGCACTACGAGCAGTACGTC. This gives the protein CASIDGGHYEQYV.

The V call is TRBV7-6, the J call TRBJ2-7, with D perhaps matching TRBD1 (7 bases). The CDR3 sequence is 15 residues long. The V gene's germline CDR1 is SGHVS and CDR2 FNYEAQ. The V and J ends lost 5 bases and 5 bases respectively, with 19 bases between them. This CDR3 is CASSQRFRGANEQYF. In DNA form, the CDR3 reads TGTGCCAGCAGCCAAAGATTCAGGGGGGCCAACGAGCAGTACTTC.

The chain carries TRBV4-3 and TRBJ1-2, with 7 positions matching TRBD1. The V and J ends lost 0 bases and 6 bases, in that order; junction bases with no gene match: 7. The CDR3 is 15 amino acids. Germline-derived CDR1 and CDR2 are LGHNA and YSLEER. Here the CDR3 DNA reads TGCGCCAGCAGCCAAGACGACAGGGACCCCGATGGCTACACCTTC. This sequence encodes CASSQDDRDPDGYTF.

The chain carries TRBV7-9 and TRBJ2-3; D is undetermined. The length of the CDR3 is 15 residues. Trimming stripped 1 base from V and 2 bases from J, with 10 bases between. The germline V gene has CDR1 SEHNR and CDR2 FQNEAQ (reference sequence). The CDR3 sequence is CASSLGTSYTDTQYF. The CDR3 region has the DNA TGTGCCAGCAGCTTAGGTACTTCCTACACAGATACGCAGTATTTT. Together with reference TRBV7-9 and TRBJ2-3, the CDR3 gives the full variable domain: DTGVSQNPRHKITKRGQNVTFRCDPISEHNRLYWYRQTLGQGPEFLTYFQNEAQLEKSRLLSDRFSAERPKGSFSTLEIQRTEQGDSAMYLCASSLGTSYTDTQYFGPGTRLTVL.

V usage is TRBV5-1 and J usage is TRBJ1-6; no clear D gene. The CDR3 has 14 residues. Germline V gives CDR1 SGHRS, CDR2 YFSETQ. Deletions cut 5 bases from V and 10 bases from J, with 16 bases between. The CDR3 nucleotides read TGCGCCAGCAGAGATGGGTATCTAGGCTCACCCCTCCACTTT. It translates to CASRDGYLGSPLHF.

This clone was seen only a few times. The V and J genes are TRBV4-1 and TRBJ2-7, with 10 positions matching TRBD2. Germline CDR1 reads MGHRA; CDR2 reads YSYEKL. CDR3 length equals 13 residues. DNA for the CDR3: TGCGAAGCCAACCCCGGACTAGCGGACGAGCAGTACGTC. Residues: CEANPGLADEQYV.

The chain has TRBV7-9 and TRBJ2-1; 14 bases agree with TRBD2. J gave up 0 bases and V 4 bases, and 5 bases lay outside the gene matches. The CDR3 loop spans 18 amino acids. Germline V lookup: CDR1 SEHNR, CDR2 FQNEAQ (reference sequence). Here the CDR3 reads CASSWGLAGASSYNEQFF. In nucleotides, the CDR3 is TGTGCCAGCAGCTGGGGACTAGCGGGGGCCAGCTCCTACAATGAGCAGTTCTTC. Looking up the rest from reference TRBV7-9 and TRBJ2-1 gives the full variable domain: DTGVSQNPRHKITKRGQNVTFRCDPISEHNRLYWYRQTLGQGPEFLTYFQNEAQLEKSRLLSDRFSAERPKGSFSTLEIQRTEQGDSAMYLCASSWGLAGASSYNEQFFGPGTRLTVL.

There are a few counts of this clone. The rearrangement uses TRBV15 and TRBJ2-2; 10 nucleotides align to TRBD2. Per the germline V gene, CDR1 is LNHNV and CDR2 is YYDKDF (reference sequence). The CDR3 length is 17 residues. The J segment lost 8 bases and the V segment lost 3 bases, leaving 12 bases of the junction unmatched. The CDR3, as DNA: TGTGCCACCAGCAGCGTCCTAAGCGGGGGGGCCTTAGGGGAGCTGTTTTTT. This gives the protein CATSSVLSGGALGELFF.

The chain uses TRBV5-4 and TRBJ1-6, with 7 nucleotides matching TRBD1. Germline V gene sequence: CDR1 SGHNT, CDR2 YYREEE (reference sequence). V gave up 4 bases and J gave up 2 bases; unmatched junction bases: 6. This CDR3 contains 16 residues. The CDR3 DNA is TGTGCCAGCAGCCACGGACAGGTTACCTATAATTCACCCCTCCACTTT. This sequence encodes CASSHGQVTYNSPLHF.

The chain uses TRBV6-5 and TRBJ1-4; the D gene is possibly TRBD1 (5 bases). V was pared by 6 bases and J by 5 bases, with 13 bases between. The CDR3 length is 14 residues. The germline V gene encodes CDR1 MNHEY and CDR2 SVGAGI. The CDR3: CASRLDGQNEKLFF. The CDR3 region has the DNA TGTGCCAGCAGACTGGACGGACAAAATGAAAAACTGTTTTTT.

V is TRBV14 and J is TRBJ2-7, with D perhaps matching TRBD2 (6 bases). The CDR3 contains 15 residues. Germline CDR1 is SGHDN and CDR2 is FVKESK. V was cut by 1 base and J by 2 bases, with 12 bases left in between. Here the CDR3 reads CASSQVGGAPYEQYF. The CDR3 DNA reads TGTGCCAGCAGCCAAGTCGGCGGGGCCCCCTACGAGCAGTACTTC. Variable domain in full (rest from reference TRBV14 and TRBJ2-7): EAGVTQFPSHSVIEKGQTVTLRCDPISGHDNLYWYRRVMGKEIKFLLHFVKESKQDESGMPNNRFLAERTGGTYSTLKVQPAELEDSGVYFCASSQVGGAPYEQYFGPGTRLTVT.

This chain connects TRBV5-1 to TRBJ2-2; 10 bases match TRBD2. CDR3 size: 16 residues. The V gene's germline CDR1 is SGHRS and CDR2 YFSETQ. The J segment lost 4 bases and the V segment lost 0 bases, leaving 3 bases of the junction unmatched. CDR3 loop: CASSLGLAGVTGELFF. The CDR3 coding sequence is TGCGCCAGCAGCTTGGGACTAGCGGGCGTCACCGGGGAGCTGTTTTTT.